This TCR beta chain was obtained from a study of T-cell reconstitution after alpha-beta-depleted transplantation in children. As to this clonotype: Its matching antigen is unknown.

Broader study findings: Several hundred expanded graft clones reportedly were the source of alpha-beta T cells about two months after transplant.

Preparation of the TCRbeta library was carried out with unique molecular identifiers. TCRdb processed the PCR reads anew with MiXCR; each CDR3 protein has one entry. The sample records roughly 790,000 distinct CDR3 sequences, about 16% being singletons. The V gene lost 0 bases and the J gene lost 6 bases, with 28 bases spanning the gap. From germline, CDR1 is SGHDT and CDR2 YYEEEE. The CDR3 has 20 residues. The clonotype was recovered from a male patient younger than 18 who had a stem cell transplant for acute lymphoblastic leukemia, so the T cells may come from the graft donor. The input for sequencing was PBMCs, mostly from graft donor cells, taken 360 days after TCRalphabeta/CD19-depleted stem cell transplant. The chain employs TRBV5-6 and TRBJ2-1; D may be TRBD2 (6 bases). Here the CDR3 DNA reads TGTGCCAGCAGCTTGGATTGGGGGACTCCCAGTCCCCTACAAAGCAATGAGCAGTTCTTC. It encodes CASSLDWGTPSPLQSNEQFF.